This entry describes one T cell receptor (beta chain). The antigen is not known. The data were obtained in a study of OX40 agonist ivuxolimab in advanced cancers. Overall study context: An agonistic anti-OX40 (CD134) antibody, ivuxolimab, was used to treat the patients. Those treated in dose escalation had hepatocellular carcinoma, melanoma, renal cell cancer or head and neck cancer. In three patients, partial responses were observed, one with hepatocellular carcinoma and two with cutaneous melanoma. The study, taken as a whole, reports: The specificity for antigen of the expanded peripheral T cells was not determined.

Clones were sequenced by immunoSEQ multiplex PCR, and TCRdb holds only the in-frame ones, with some missing. The data show over 150,000 clones, with around 94% seen just once and 0.31% held by the top ten. The CDR3 has 14 residues. Between the trimmed V and J ends, which lost 2 bases and 2 bases, there was a span of 9 bases. Germline V gene data show CDR1 as KGHSH and CDR2 as LQKENI. The material sequenced was CD4+ or CD8+ T cells sorted from blood, taken in a trial of the OX40 agonist ivuxolimab. This clonotype was obtained from an adult with an advanced solid tumor such as melanoma, head and neck, liver or kidney cancer. The chain uses TRBV18 and TRBJ1-2; D is unclear. CDR3 DNA sequence: TGTGCCAGCTCACCAGGCCAAGGCAACTATGGCTACACCTTC. It encodes CASSPGQGNYGYTF.